The text below deals with one T cell receptor (beta chain). The antigen remains undetermined. The primer mix had 60 Vbeta and 13 Jbeta primers. Authors' data handling: An analysis that came later counted tens of millions of unique TCR beta chains, approximately 12 million shared. The repertoire was sequenced with immunoSEQ multiplex PCR; TCRdb's copy has only in-frame clones and lacks some. V, J and clone size are taken as reported in that table, and D and trimming were inferred from the DNA itself. The data contain approximately 110,000 clones, 55% to 75% of them seen just once; the ten biggest clones take up about 8.2%. These data come from a study of cytomegalovirus exposure and HLA in healthy donors. General study findings and limits: Excluded were some V segments that proved indistinguishable, including TRBV6-2 and TRBV6-3.

Trimming at V came to 6 bases and at J to 7 bases, leaving 12 bases not matched to a gene. Germline CDR1 reads SEHNR; CDR2 reads FQNEAQ (reference sequence). CDR3 length: 16 amino acids. Sequenced sample: PBMCs. The genes are TRBV7-9 and TRBJ1-6, with 7 positions matching TRBD1. The sequence was obtained from a woman between 35 and 50 years old in good health and CMV-seropositive. CDR3 in amino acids: CASSRVTGSENSPLHF. CDR3 DNA sequence: TGTGCCAGCAGTAGGGTGACAGGGTCAGAAAATTCACCCCTCCACTTT. Full variable domain (rest looked up from reference TRBV7-9 and TRBJ1-6): DTGVSQNPRHKITKRGQNVTFRCDPISEHNRLYWYRQTLGQGPEFLTYFQNEAQLEKSRLLSDRFSAERPKGSFSTLEIQRTEQGDSAMYLCASSRVTGSENSPLHFGNGTRLTVT.